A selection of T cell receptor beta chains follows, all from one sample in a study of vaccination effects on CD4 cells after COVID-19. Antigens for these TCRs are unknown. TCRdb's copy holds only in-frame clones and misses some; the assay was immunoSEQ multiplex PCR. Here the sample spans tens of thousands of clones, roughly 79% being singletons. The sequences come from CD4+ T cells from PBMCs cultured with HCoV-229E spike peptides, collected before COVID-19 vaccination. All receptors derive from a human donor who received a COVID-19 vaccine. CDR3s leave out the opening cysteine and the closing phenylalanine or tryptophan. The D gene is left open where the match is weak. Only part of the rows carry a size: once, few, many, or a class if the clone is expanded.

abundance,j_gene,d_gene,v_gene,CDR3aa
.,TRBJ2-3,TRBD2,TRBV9,ASSYGGVADTQY
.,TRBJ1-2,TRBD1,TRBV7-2,ASSRTGTPYGYT
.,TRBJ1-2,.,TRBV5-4,ASSLPGVQGYGYT
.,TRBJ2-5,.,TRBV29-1,SGGEETQY
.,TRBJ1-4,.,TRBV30,AWSGSRSLPTNEKLF
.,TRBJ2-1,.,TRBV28,ASSLQGRLAGNEQF
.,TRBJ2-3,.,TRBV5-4,ASSLGGPSTDTQY
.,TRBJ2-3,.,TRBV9,ASSAPSTDTQY
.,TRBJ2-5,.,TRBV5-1,ASSRELAVQETQY
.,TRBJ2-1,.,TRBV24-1,ATSLVGYNEQF
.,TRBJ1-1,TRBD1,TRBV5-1,ASSLRTGGEEAF
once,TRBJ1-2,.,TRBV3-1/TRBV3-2,ASSQVLGQGFDYT
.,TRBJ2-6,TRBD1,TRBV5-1,ASSYRTGVLGANVLT
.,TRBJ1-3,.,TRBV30,AWGTASGNTIY
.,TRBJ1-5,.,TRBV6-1,ASSEAGQPQH
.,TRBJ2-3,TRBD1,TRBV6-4,ASSDRGRTGDTQY
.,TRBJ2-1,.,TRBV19,ASTMDGQIYNEQF
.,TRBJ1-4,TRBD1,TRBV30,AFNRGFAEKLF
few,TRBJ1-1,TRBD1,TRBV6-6,ASSRSGQGFYYTEAF
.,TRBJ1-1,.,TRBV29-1,SVGTQPEAF
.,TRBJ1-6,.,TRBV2,ASNVGSSYNSPLH
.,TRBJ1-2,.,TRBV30,AWRREQGWYGYT
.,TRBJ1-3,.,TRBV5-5,ASNSGTSGNTIY
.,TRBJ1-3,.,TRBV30,AWSVNSGNTIY
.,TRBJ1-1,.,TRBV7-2,ASSAYPPREAF
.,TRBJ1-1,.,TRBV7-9,ASSLEGTGGTEAF
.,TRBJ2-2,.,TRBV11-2,ASSLDFSGELF
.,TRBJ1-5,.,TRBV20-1,SASLPGATGGPQH
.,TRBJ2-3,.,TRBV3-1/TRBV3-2,ASSQERVDTQY
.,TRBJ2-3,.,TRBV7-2,ASSLVWGALATDTQY
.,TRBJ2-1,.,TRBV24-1,ATSRGVSYNEQF
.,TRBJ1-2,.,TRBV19,ASSTGSGYGYT
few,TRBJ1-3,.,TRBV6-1,ASSGSVQGPSGNTIY
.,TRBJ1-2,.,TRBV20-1,SATNYGYT
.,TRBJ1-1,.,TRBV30,AWGTAYTAF
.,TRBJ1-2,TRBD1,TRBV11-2,ASSLQGAGDYGYT
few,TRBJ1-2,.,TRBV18,ASSPQELGYT
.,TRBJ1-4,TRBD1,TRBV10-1,ASSAGTGTTNEKLF
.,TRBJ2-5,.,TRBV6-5,ASSFGLQETQY
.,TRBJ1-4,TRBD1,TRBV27,ASSRDRSNEKLF
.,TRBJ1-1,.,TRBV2,ASSVAIATEAF
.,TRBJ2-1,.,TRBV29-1,SVERGLADSYNEQF
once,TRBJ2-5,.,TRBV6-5,ASSPTRAPQETQY